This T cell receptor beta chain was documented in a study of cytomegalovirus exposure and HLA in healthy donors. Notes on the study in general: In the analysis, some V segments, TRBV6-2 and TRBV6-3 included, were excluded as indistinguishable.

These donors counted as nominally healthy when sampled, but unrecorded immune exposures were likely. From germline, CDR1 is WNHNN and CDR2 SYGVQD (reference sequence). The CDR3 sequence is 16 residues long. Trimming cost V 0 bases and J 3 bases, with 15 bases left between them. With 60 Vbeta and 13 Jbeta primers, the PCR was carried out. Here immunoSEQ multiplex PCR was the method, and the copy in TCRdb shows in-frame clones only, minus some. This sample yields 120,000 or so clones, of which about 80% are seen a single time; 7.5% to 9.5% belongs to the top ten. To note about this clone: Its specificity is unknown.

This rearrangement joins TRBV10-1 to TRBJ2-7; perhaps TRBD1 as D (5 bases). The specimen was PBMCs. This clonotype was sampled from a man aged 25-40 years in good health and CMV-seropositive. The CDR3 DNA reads TGCGCCAGCAGTGAGTCGCGGCAGGGATATGGCTACGAGCAGTACTTC. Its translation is CASSESRQGYGYEQYF.